A single sample gave rise to the 8 T cell receptor beta chains below, sequenced in a study of blood T cell repertoires in COVID-19. The repertoire was sequenced with immunoSEQ multiplex PCR; TCRdb's copy has only in-frame clones and lacks some. The sample holds about 36,000 clones, about 80% seen once. Source material: peripheral blood. The receptors come from a man in his sixties with active COVID-19.

The chain links TRBV7-2 to TRBJ2-3; 7 nucleotides agree with TRBD2. There are 16 residues in the CDR3. The V and J ends lost 4 bases and 5 bases, in that order; junction bases with no gene match: 12. Looked up from germline, CDR1 is SGHTA and CDR2 is FQGNSA. The CDR3 loop is CASSYLLGEGQDTQYF. CDR3 in DNA: TGTGCCAGCAGCTACCTCTTGGGGGAGGGCCAAGATACGCAGTATTTT.

The rearrangement joins TRBV13 to TRBJ1-1, with a possible D match to TRBD1 (6 bases). V lost 4 bases and J lost 1, with 10 bases in between. The CDR3 extends over 14 amino acids. The V gene's germline CDR1 is PRHDT and CDR2 FYEKMQ (reference sequence). CDR3 residues: CASSSGHWNTEAFF. CDR3 coding DNA: TGTGCCAGCAGCTCGGGACATTGGAACACTGAAGCTTTCTTT.

This chain links TRBV18 with TRBJ2-7; 10 positions match TRBD1. The CDR3 has 14 amino acids. V was pared by 3 bases and J by 6 bases, with 5 bases of the junction left unmatched. The germline V gene encodes CDR1 KGHSH and CDR2 LQKENI. CDR3 loop: CASSPGDRGREQYF. CDR3 nucleotide sequence: TGTGCCAGCTCACCCGGGGACAGGGGACGCGAGCAGTACTTC.

The table lists this clone with a few counts. The rearrangement uses TRBV7-9 and TRBJ1-2; 9 bases match TRBD1. V trimming: 0 bases; J trimming: 8 bases; junction bases outside the gene matches: 1. Germline V gene sequence: CDR1 SEHNR, CDR2 FQNEAQ (reference sequence). CDR3 length: 13 residues. The CDR3 DNA reads TGTGCCAGCAGCTTAGCGGGACAGGGCGGCTACACCTTC. This codes for CASSLAGQGGYTF. The variable domain in full, with the rest retrieved from reference TRBV7-9 and TRBJ1-2, is DTGVSQNPRHKITKRGQNVTFRCDPISEHNRLYWYRQTLGQGPEFLTYFQNEAQLEKSRLLSDRFSAERPKGSFSTLEIQRTEQGDSAMYLCASSLAGQGGYTFGSGTRLTVV.

This clone was found once. The chain carries TRBV7-2 and TRBJ1-6; 9 bases match TRBD1. V lost 5 bases and J lost 5; bases outside the gene matches: 10. The CDR3 is 17 residues long. In germline, CDR1 is SGHTA, CDR2 FQGNSA. This CDR3 reads CASSPGDRVDDNSPLHF. CDR3 bases: TGTGCCAGCAGCCCCGGGGACAGGGTGGACGATAATTCACCCCTCCACTTT.

This rearrangement joins TRBV16 to TRBJ1-2; no clear D gene. The V and J ends lost 1 base and 6 bases respectively, with 12 bases between them. The CDR3 contains 14 residues. Germline loops: CDR1 KGHSY, CDR2 FQNENV. The CDR3 DNA reads as TGTGCCAGCAGCCAATTTACAGAGTTAAATGGCTACACCTTC. Encoded protein: CASSQFTELNGYTF.

The chain links TRBV6-6 to TRBJ1-4, with TRBD1 matching over 9 bases. The CDR3 is made up of 14 amino acids. Germline loops: CDR1 MNHNY, CDR2 SVGAGI (reference sequence). V was clipped by 6 bases and J by 7 bases; unmatched bases: 6. The CDR3 DNA reads as TGTGCCAGCAGCTGGACAGGGGACGGTGAAAAACTGTTTTTT. This gives the protein CASSWTGDGEKLFF.

The V gene is TRBV28, the J gene TRBJ2-1; D perhaps matches TRBD2 (5 bases). With 6 bases removed from V and 0 bases from J, the gap between germline ends came to 18 bases. The CDR3 totals 17 residues. Per germline, CDR1 MDHEN and CDR2 SYDVKM. The CDR3 loop reads CASSTDLAASSYNEQFF. CDR3 nucleotides: TGTGCCAGCAGCACGGACTTAGCTGCGAGCTCCTACAATGAGCAGTTCTTC.